The rows below give T cell receptor beta chains drawn from one sample of a study of monozygotic twins with inflammatory bowel disease. TCRdb reprocessed the 5' RACE reads and keeps a single row for each CDR3 protein, giving no DNA. The table gives 140,000 to 150,000 distinct CDR3 sequences; the top ten clones make up 0.95% to 1.5% of it. Sequencing input: blood. The source is a human donor with ulcerative colitis or Crohn's disease, or a healthy co-twin of an affected twin (not recorded which). The CDR3 runs from the conserved cysteine through the conserved F or W. The order of the fields is J gene, V gene, CDR3 protein.

TRBJ2-4 | TRBV20-1 | CSARDDRQGDF
TRBJ2-7 | TRBV7-2 | CASSFVDNTYEQYF
TRBJ1-5 | TRBV20-1 | CSAPGTGGGNQPQHF
TRBJ2-5 | TRBV7-8 | CASSLVPGGFLETQYF
TRBJ2-3 | TRBV6-5 | CASSYSGGSQEDTQYF
TRBJ1-4 | TRBV4-3 | CASSPPSGEKLFF
TRBJ2-2 | TRBV6-1 | CASRPPGLADTGELFF
TRBJ2-1 | TRBV7-3 | CASSSTSGSYNEQFF
TRBJ2-2 | TRBV28 | CASSLWETGGLPGELFF
TRBJ2-1 | TRBV12-3/TRBV12-4 | CASSLAGVKNEQFF
TRBJ1-1 | TRBV7-9 | CASSLGQMNTEAFF
TRBJ1-1 | TRBV25-1 | CASSEDTEAFF
TRBJ2-7 | TRBV13 | CASRERGTDSEQYF
TRBJ1-5 | TRBV6-6 | CASSIQGGNQPQHF
TRBJ2-1 | TRBV30 | CAGSRALSYNEQFF
TRBJ2-7 | TRBV7-9 | CASSLLVGRGQEQYF
TRBJ2-1 | TRBV15 | CATSRDPLTGEQFF
TRBJ2-6 | TRBV5-6 | CASSVMPISGANVLTF
TRBJ2-3 | TRBV10-3 | CAISEFEREGTDTQYF
TRBJ2-3 | TRBV7-2 | CASSLGGASTDTQYF
TRBJ2-2 | TRBV9 | CASSEGLAGGRASGELFF
TRBJ1-1 | TRBV4-2 | CASSQDRRTNTEAFF
TRBJ2-1 | TRBV12-3/TRBV12-4 | CASRGTSGRVNEQFF
TRBJ2-1 | TRBV20-1 | CSARKLGAYNEQFF
TRBJ2-3 | TRBV13 | CASSTRTTPPLTDTQYF
TRBJ1-4 | TRBV20-1 | CSARPQSNEKLFF
TRBJ2-5 | TRBV18 | CASSPRLAEETQYF
TRBJ2-5 | TRBV18 | CASSPVSETQYF
TRBJ2-5 | TRBV12-3/TRBV12-4 | CASSRTGEMVWETQYF
TRBJ1-1 | TRBV7-6 | CASSLSGQGGTEAFF
TRBJ2-7 | TRBV29-1 | CSVSRGGAGEQYF
TRBJ1-2 | TRBV11-2 | CASSLTWGTGTNYGYTF
TRBJ2-7 | TRBV27 | CASSLRAPYEQYF
TRBJ1-2 | TRBV30 | CAWSVLHGSNYGYTF
TRBJ2-7 | TRBV7-2 | CASSFLAVTYEQYF
TRBJ2-4 | TRBV28 | CASSTGQGGNMQYF
TRBJ1-3 | TRBV10-3 | CAISERPGDENTIYF
TRBJ2-7 | TRBV5-4 | CASSLVATSGSYEQYF
TRBJ1-5 | TRBV27 | CASSPLQGRQPQHF